The sample holds a few counts of the clone carrying this TCR beta chain. As processed by the authors: Counts of nucleated cells, estimated from reference gene primer amplification, were obtained. Data came from immunoSEQ multiplex PCR; TCRdb stores just in-frame clones and leaves some out. V and J calls and clone size are copied from that table; D and trimming were computed from the DNA. The sample yields just over 95,000 clones, less than 95% seen once. This sample stems from a study of blood T cell repertoires in COVID-19. Looking at the study overall: Acute and convalescent COVID-19 specimens originated in the United States, Italy and Spain. Sources were T cells, B-cell-depleted T cells, or PBMCs; the material itself was cDNA or gDNA.

The V end was cut by 6 bases, the J end by 0 bases, with 12 bases between. The CDR3 is made up of 14 amino acids. CDR1 and CDR2 from the germline V gene are GTSNPN and SVGIG (reference sequence). This clonotype originated in a man aged 55 to 70 with acute or convalescent COVID-19. Input material: peripheral blood. The V gene is TRBV30, the J gene TRBJ1-3; D remains ambiguous. The CDR3 spells CACRTGSSGNTIYF. The DNA for the CDR3 is TGTGCCTGCCGGACGGGGAGCTCTGGAAACACCATATATTTT.